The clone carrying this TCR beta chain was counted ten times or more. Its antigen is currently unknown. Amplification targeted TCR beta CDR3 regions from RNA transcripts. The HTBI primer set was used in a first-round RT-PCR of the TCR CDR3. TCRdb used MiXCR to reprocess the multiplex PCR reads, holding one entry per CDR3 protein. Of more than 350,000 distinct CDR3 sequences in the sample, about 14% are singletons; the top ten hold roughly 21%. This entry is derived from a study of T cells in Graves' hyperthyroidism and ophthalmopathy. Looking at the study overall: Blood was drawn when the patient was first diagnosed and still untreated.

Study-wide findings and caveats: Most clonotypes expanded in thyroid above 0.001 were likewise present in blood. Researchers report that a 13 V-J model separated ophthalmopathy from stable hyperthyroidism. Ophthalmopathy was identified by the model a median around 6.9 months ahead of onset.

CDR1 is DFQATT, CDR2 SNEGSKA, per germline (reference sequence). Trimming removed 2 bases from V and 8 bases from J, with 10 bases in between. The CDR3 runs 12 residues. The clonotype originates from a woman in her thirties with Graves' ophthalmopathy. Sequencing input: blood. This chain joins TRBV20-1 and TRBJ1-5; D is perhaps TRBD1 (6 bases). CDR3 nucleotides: TGCAGTGCTAGACAGGGGTCTGAGCCCCAGCATTTT. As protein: CSARQGSEPQHF.